The rows below give T cell receptor beta chains drawn from one sample of a study of blood T cell repertoires in COVID-19. Assay used: immunoSEQ multiplex PCR; TCRdb lists only in-frame clones, some missing. This repertoire shows more than 150,000 clones, around 84% found once; its top ten account for roughly 7%. Sequencing was performed on peripheral blood. The receptors were sampled from a man between 50 and 59 years old with active or convalescent COVID-19. Each CDR3 is given with its conserved first and last residue. Fields, in order: J gene, D gene, CDR3 length, V gene, CDR3 protein, CDR3 DNA. D genes are given only for firm matches.

TRBJ2-2	-	15	TRBV5-1	CASSFRQSNTGELFF	TGCGCCAGCAGCTTTAGACAGTCCAACACCGGGGAGCTGTTTTTT
TRBJ2-1	TRBD1	14	TRBV7-9	CASSPDRGYNEQFF	TGTGCCAGCAGCCCGGACAGGGGATACAATGAGCAGTTCTTC
TRBJ2-3	-	17	TRBV4-1	CASSQYYAETFTDTQYF	TGCGCCAGCAGCCAATATTACGCGGAGACTTTCACAGATACGCAGTATTTT
TRBJ2-1	TRBD2	18	TRBV7-9	CASSSPGLAGFLWNEQFF	TGTGCCAGCAGCTCCCCCGGACTAGCGGGATTTTTGTGGAATGAGCAGTTCTTC
TRBJ2-7	-	15	TRBV7-9	CASSGERGSDYEQYF	TGTGCCAGCAGCGGGGAACGGGGGAGCGATTACGAGCAGTACTTC
TRBJ2-7	-	14	TRBV9	CASSVEGESYEQYF	TGTGCCAGCAGCGTCGAGGGGGAATCCTACGAGCAGTACTTC
TRBJ2-1	TRBD2	15	TRBV7-9	CASSLGSAGGNEQFF	TGTGCCAGCAGCTTAGGATCTGCGGGGGGGAATGAGCAGTTCTTC
TRBJ2-1	TRBD2	16	TRBV27	CASSPGGVRSYNEQFF	TGTGCCAGCAGCCCGGGGGGAGTTCGCTCCTACAATGAGCAGTTCTTC
TRBJ2-5	-	13	TRBV14	CASSPSGGETQYF	TGTGCCAGCAGCCCGTCTGGGGGGGAGACCCAGTACTTC
TRBJ1-4	TRBD1	19	TRBV4-1	CASSQDGGTGAVTNEKLFF	TGCGCCAGCAGCCAAGACGGCGGGACAGGGGCGGTTACTAATGAAAAACTGTTTTTT
TRBJ1-5	-	13	TRBV18	CASSPAGDQPQHF	TGTGCCAGCTCACCGGCGGGGGATCAGCCCCAGCATTTT
TRBJ2-3	TRBD2	14	TRBV7-2	CASSSTSGGKTQYF	TGTGCCAGCAGTTCGACTAGCGGGGGGAAAACGCAGTATTTT
TRBJ1-4	-	16	TRBV18	CASSPRHAGTNEKLFF	TGTGCCAGCTCACCACGGCACGCCGGGACTAATGAAAAACTGTTTTTT
TRBJ2-7	TRBD2	16	TRBV11-3	CASSLTFSAGGYEQYF	TGTGCCAGCAGCTTAACCTTCTCGGCGGGGGGGTACGAGCAGTACTTC
TRBJ1-2	TRBD1	15	TRBV4-2	CASSQPTGKKGGYTF	TGTGCCAGCAGCCAACCGACAGGGAAAAAGGGCGGCTACACCTTC
TRBJ2-1	-	12	TRBV7-8	CASSYLRQEQFF	TGTGCCAGCAGCTACCTGAGGCAGGAGCAGTTCTTC
TRBJ2-1	-	15	TRBV4-3	CASSIRRSSYNEQFF	TGCGCCAGCAGCATACGACGGAGCTCCTACAATGAGCAGTTCTTC
TRBJ1-5	TRBD1	13	TRBV12-3/TRBV12-4	CASRPRQGQPQHF	TGTGCCAGCAGGCCTAGACAGGGTCAGCCCCAGCATTTT
TRBJ2-2	-	14	TRBV5-1	CASRISGNTGELFF	TGCGCCAGCAGAATTAGCGGGAACACCGGGGAGCTGTTTTTT
TRBJ2-5	TRBD2	15	TRBV10-3	CAISEQRETRETQYF	TGTGCCATCAGTGAGCAGCGGGAGACTCGGGAGACCCAGTACTTC